Included here is one TCR beta chain sequence, with context. Its binding antigen is unknown. Per-base qualities were not stored, and no clone one base away is much larger. These data belong to a study of technical replicates of blood from a few donors (dated by TCRdb to about 2017). Based on the germline V gene, the CDR1 and CDR2 sequences are MNHNS and SASEGT. Spanning cysteine to phenylalanine, the CDR3 consists of 17 amino acids. This entry keeps only the CDR3 DNA: 51 bases, framed from base 1. Trimming removed 4 bases from V and 2 bases from J; the gene matches leave 11 bases unexplained. The library was built by means of the immunoSEQ multiplex PCR assay. TCRdb took this table from immuneACCESS and kept in-frame rearrangements with V and J called. Such tables lack part of the clones; where checked against another copy, unresolved V genes explain under half of the gap, and the rest is unexplained. This sample comprises more than 60,000 clones, around nine tenths of them detected only once. The ten largest clones add up to approximately 4.7% of the sample.

The V gene is TRBV6-1 and the J gene is TRBJ2-3; 8 of the junction bases match TRBD2. Source material: PBMCs. The clonotype comes from a human donor in good health. Some clones in this sample may be carry-over from other donors' samples. The DNA is TGTGCCAGCAGTGCCGCGGGCGCGGGGGGTGTCACAGATACGCAGTATTTT. Its protein is CASSAAGAGGVTDTQYF.